Listed below are T cell receptor beta chains from one sample, sequenced in a study of shared clonotypes between healthy human individuals. Measured with immunoSEQ multiplex PCR; TCRdb has only the in-frame clones, and not every one. The sample contains approximately 240,000 clones, approximately 65% of which appear only once. The sequenced sample was memory CD4+ T cells sorted from blood. The receptor source for this set is a man aged 30-40 years in good health. The CDR3 runs from the conserved cysteine through the conserved F or W. D genes are given only for firm matches. Size is omitted from some rows. Given values are once, few, many or a class for expanded clones.

abundance | j_gene | v_gene | d_gene | CDR3aa | CDR3nt
NA | TRBJ2-2 | TRBV5-1 | NA | CASSLDPNTGELFF | TGCGCCAGCAGCTTGGATCCGAACACCGGGGAGCTGTTTTTT
NA | TRBJ2-3 | TRBV29-1 | NA | CSVETSLPADTQYF | TGCAGCGTCGAGACTAGTCTTCCGGCTGATACGCAGTATTTT
few | TRBJ1-2 | TRBV5-1 | NA | CASSPGGQVANYGYTF | TGCGCCAGCAGCCCCGGAGGCCAGGTCGCTAACTATGGCTACACCTTC
NA | TRBJ2-7 | TRBV4-3 | TRBD2 | CASSLDRLAGRGEQYF | TGCGCCAGCAGCCTTGACCGACTAGCGGGACGGGGCGAGCAGTACTTC
NA | TRBJ1-5 | TRBV6-1 | NA | CASRSGQYNQPQHF | TGTGCCAGCAGAAGCGGACAGTACAATCAGCCCCAGCATTTT
NA | TRBJ2-5 | TRBV9 | NA | CASSVEGWARETQYF | TGTGCCAGCAGCGTAGAGGGCTGGGCGAGAGAGACCCAGTACTTC
few | TRBJ2-4 | TRBV19 | NA | CASSIALQGAKNIQYF | TGTGCCAGTAGTATAGCCCTACAGGGAGCCAAAAACATTCAGTACTTC
few | TRBJ2-3 | TRBV7-2 | NA | CASSPGTVTDTQYF | TGTGCCAGCAGCCCCGGGACGGTCACAGATACGCAGTATTTT
many | TRBJ2-5 | TRBV15 | TRBD1 | CATSKGGSQETQYF | TGTGCCACCAGCAAAGGGGGCAGCCAAGAGACCCAGTACTTC
NA | TRBJ1-4 | TRBV6-1 | NA | CASSESIRGKLFF | TGTGCCAGCAGTGAAAGTATTAGAGGAAAACTGTTTTTT
NA | TRBJ1-1 | TRBV7-8 | NA | CASSPQRQSEAFF | TGTGCCAGCAGCCCACAAAGACAGAGTGAAGCTTTCTTT
NA | TRBJ2-7 | TRBV7-9 | TRBD2 | CASSLGLAGDEQYF | TGTGCCAGCAGCTTGGGACTAGCGGGAGATGAGCAGTACTTC
many | TRBJ2-3 | TRBV7-9 | NA | CASSLVRSSTETQYF | TGTGCCAGCAGCTTAGTGCGGTCTTCCACAGAGACGCAGTATTTT
NA | TRBJ2-7 | TRBV5-4 | TRBD2 | CASSSRTSGYEQYF | TGTGCCAGCAGCTCTAGGACTAGCGGTTACGAGCAGTACTTC
few | TRBJ2-7 | TRBV7-2 | TRBD1 | CASSRRGTGSYEQYF | TGTGCCAGCAGCCGAAGAGGGACAGGTTCCTACGAGCAGTACTTC
NA | TRBJ2-3 | TRBV4-1 | TRBD2 | CASQLATSTDTQYF | TGCGCCAGCCAACTAGCGACTAGCACAGATACGCAGTATTTT
many | TRBJ1-4 | TRBV6-5 | NA | CASSQAGRLNVKLFF | TGTGCCAGCAGTCAGGCAGGACGACTTAACGTAAAACTGTTTTTT
NA | TRBJ2-5 | TRBV5-1 | NA | CASSLEGLGETQYF | TGCGCCAGCAGCTTGGAAGGGTTGGGGGAGACCCAGTACTTC
NA | TRBJ2-1 | TRBV2 | NA | CASRKSMDEQFF | TGTGCCAGCAGGAAGAGTATGGATGAGCAGTTCTTC
few | TRBJ2-7 | TRBV7-2 | TRBD2 | CASSPRLAGDSEQYF | TGTGCCAGCAGCCCCCGACTAGCGGGAGATAGTGAGCAGTACTTC
NA | TRBJ2-3 | TRBV18 | TRBD2 | CASSLGLAGGAGADTQYF | TGTGCCAGCTCACTTGGACTAGCGGGAGGGGCTGGCGCAGATACGCAGTATTTT
NA | TRBJ2-1 | TRBV11-2 | NA | CASSLLSNYYNEQFF | TGTGCCAGCAGCTTATTGTCCAATTACTACAATGAGCAGTTCTTC
once | TRBJ2-7 | TRBV18 | NA | CASSLQVAEFGEQYF | TGTGCCAGCTCACTTCAGGTCGCGGAGTTCGGCGAGCAGTACTTC